The source of this T cell receptor beta chain is a study of blood T cells in healthy people across ages. General observations from the study: TCR beta diversity per million T cells fell roughly linearly with age. Expanded clonotype changes were possibly confounded by unknown donor CMV status.

This clonotype was counted a few times. Its specificity is unknown. Next came a second PCR, run for about 7 to 12 cycles, which used a sample-barcoded 5' primer along with a J-beta primer mix. TCRdb reanalysed the 5' RACE reads using MiXCR and keeps one entry per CDR3 protein. This sample has 270,000 or so distinct CDR3 sequences; about 25% occur once, and the top ten carry around 29%. RNA extraction gave at least 5.5 micrograms of total RNA per sample. The specimen sequenced was blood. The TCR was taken from a woman in her 70s in good health.

This chain's CDR3 is CASSQVIDNEKLFF. In DNA, the CDR3 is TGCGCCAGCAGCCAAGTTATTGATAATGAAAAACTGTTTTTT. This rearrangement joins TRBV4-3 to TRBJ1-4; D ambiguous. Germline V gene data show CDR1 as LGHNA and CDR2 as YSLEER. Trimming stripped 1 base from V and 4 bases from J, with 7 bases between. The CDR3 has 14 residues.